Here is one T cell receptor beta chain with its context. The sample originates from a study of shared clonotypes between healthy human individuals. Produced via immunoSEQ multiplex PCR; TCRdb's table is partial and in-frame only. The table lists approximately 2.4 million clones, approximately 94% of them singletons. Germline CDR1 is MNHEY and CDR2 is SVGAGI. The CDR3 loop spans 14 amino acids. J lost 7 bases, V lost 0 bases, and 4 bases had no gene match. Subsets obtained from CD4+ cells comprised CD45RA+ naive and CD45RA-negative memory cells. The sample consisted of naive CD4+ T cells sorted from blood. Subset specified: CD45RA+ positively selected. The sequence was obtained from a man in his late teens or twenties in good health. V gene TRBV6-5 combines with J gene TRBJ1-1; 8 bases agree with TRBD1. The CDR3 region is CASSYSGQEFEAFF. The CDR3 DNA is TGTGCCAGCAGTTACTCGGGACAGGAGTTTGAAGCTTTCTTT.